These T cell receptor beta chains were read from a single sample in a study of blood T cells in healthy people across ages. In TCRdb, the 5' RACE reads were re-called with MiXCR into one record per CDR3 protein. The repertoire holds hundreds of thousands of distinct CDR3 sequences, with about 30% as singletons. Specimen: blood. The origin of the receptors is a woman of 80 years or more in good health. CDR3s include the opening cysteine and the closing phenylalanine or tryptophan. The order of the fields is clone size, J gene, D gene, V gene, CDR3 protein, CDR3 DNA. A D gene is named only where the DNA matches it firmly. Clone size is not always given. Where it is, it says once, few, many or a class for expanded clones.

clone_size: -; j_call: TRBJ2-5; d_call: -; v_call: TRBV6-5; cdr3_aa: CASSSVKGEQYF; cdr3_nt: TGTGCCAGCAGTTCCGTTAAGGGTGAGCAGTACTTC
clone_size: -; j_call: TRBJ1-2; d_call: TRBD1; v_call: TRBV12-3/TRBV12-4; cdr3_aa: CASVDRVTTNYGYTF; cdr3_nt: TGTGCCAGTGTTGACAGGGTAACGACTAACTATGGCTACACCTTC
clone_size: -; j_call: TRBJ2-5; d_call: -; v_call: TRBV11-2; cdr3_aa: CATLDGGEQLKTQYF; cdr3_nt: TGTGCCACCCTAGATGGGGGTGAACAACTGAAGACCCAGTACTTC
clone_size: -; j_call: TRBJ1-5; d_call: TRBD1; v_call: TRBV6-1; cdr3_aa: CASSDPGTGVLGNQPQHF; cdr3_nt: TGTGCCAGCAGTGATCCTGGGACAGGGGTGTTGGGCAATCAGCCCCAGCATTTT
clone_size: -; j_call: TRBJ2-1; d_call: TRBD1; v_call: TRBV5-1; cdr3_aa: CASSIDRGGNEQFF; cdr3_nt: TGCGCCAGCAGCATCGACAGGGGGGGCAATGAGCAGTTCTTC
clone_size: many; j_call: TRBJ2-1; d_call: TRBD1; v_call: TRBV28; cdr3_aa: CASSLTGGASNEQFF; cdr3_nt: TGTGCCAGCAGTTTAACAGGGGGCGCATCAAATGAGCAGTTCTTC
clone_size: -; j_call: TRBJ2-3; d_call: TRBD2; v_call: TRBV18; cdr3_aa: CASSKTGTRPDTQYF; cdr3_nt: TGTGCCAGCTCAAAAACCGGGACTAGGCCAGATACGCAGTATTTT
clone_size: many; j_call: TRBJ1-6; d_call: -; v_call: TRBV27; cdr3_aa: CASSLGGNSPLHF; cdr3_nt: TGTGCCAGCAGCCTAGGGGGGAATTCACCCCTCCACTTT
clone_size: many; j_call: TRBJ1-4; d_call: -; v_call: TRBV11-2; cdr3_aa: CASSLGGVGEKLFF; cdr3_nt: TGTGCCAGCAGCTTAGGGGGGGTTGGGGAAAAACTGTTTTTT
clone_size: -; j_call: TRBJ1-1; d_call: -; v_call: TRBV30; cdr3_aa: CAWQPGRNTEAFF; cdr3_nt: TGTGCCTGGCAACCGGGACGAAACACTGAAGCTTTCTTT
clone_size: -; j_call: TRBJ2-5; d_call: -; v_call: TRBV20-1; cdr3_aa: CSAPSRGGYETQYF; cdr3_nt: TGCAGTGCCCCAAGCAGGGGGGGATACGAGACCCAGTACTTC
clone_size: many; j_call: TRBJ2-1; d_call: TRBD2; v_call: TRBV30; cdr3_aa: CAWRVLAANNEQFF; cdr3_nt: TGTGCCTGGAGGGTACTAGCGGCTAACAATGAGCAGTTCTTC
clone_size: many; j_call: TRBJ2-1; d_call: TRBD2; v_call: TRBV5-1; cdr3_aa: CASSLSGGAIREQFF; cdr3_nt: TGCGCCAGCAGCTTGAGCGGGGGGGCGATACGTGAGCAGTTCTTC
clone_size: few; j_call: TRBJ1-5; d_call: TRBD1; v_call: TRBV6-1; cdr3_aa: CASIMDRGANQPQHF; cdr3_nt: TGTGCCAGCATCATGGACAGGGGTGCCAATCAGCCCCAGCATTTT
clone_size: many; j_call: TRBJ2-3; d_call: -; v_call: TRBV24-1; cdr3_aa: CATSVQGRGTDTQYF; cdr3_nt: TGTGCCACCAGTGTCCAGGGGAGAGGCACAGATACGCAGTATTTT
clone_size: many; j_call: TRBJ2-1; d_call: TRBD1; v_call: TRBV5-4; cdr3_aa: CASSLALQGNEQFF; cdr3_nt: TGTGCCAGCAGCTTGGCTCTACAGGGGAATGAGCAGTTCTTC
clone_size: -; j_call: TRBJ2-7; d_call: TRBD1; v_call: TRBV20-1; cdr3_aa: CSYRDRSSYEQYF; cdr3_nt: TGCAGTTACCGGGACAGGAGCTCCTACGAGCAGTACTTC
clone_size: -; j_call: TRBJ1-6; d_call: TRBD1; v_call: TRBV3-1; cdr3_aa: CASSQERGRGRSPLHF; cdr3_nt: TGTGCCAGCAGCCAAGAAAGGGGCAGGGGGAGGTCACCCCTCCACTTT
clone_size: many; j_call: TRBJ1-2; d_call: -; v_call: TRBV28; cdr3_aa: CASSLQDGYTF; cdr3_nt: TGTGCCAGCAGTTTACAGGACGGCTACACCTTC
clone_size: many; j_call: TRBJ2-5; d_call: TRBD1; v_call: TRBV7-3; cdr3_aa: CASSPTGTETQYF; cdr3_nt: TGTGCCAGCAGCCCGACAGGGACAGAGACCCAGTACTTC
clone_size: few; j_call: TRBJ2-5; d_call: TRBD2; v_call: TRBV7-2; cdr3_aa: CASSERSGGAYNEQYF; cdr3_nt: TGTGCCAGCAGCGAACGAAGCGGGGGGGCCTACAATGAGCAGTACTTC
clone_size: -; j_call: TRBJ1-3; d_call: -; v_call: TRBV5-1; cdr3_aa: CASSLPSGNTIYF; cdr3_nt: TGCGCCAGCAGCTTGCCATCTGGAAACACCATATATTTT
clone_size: few; j_call: TRBJ2-1; d_call: -; v_call: TRBV5-1; cdr3_aa: CASSSGGVLEQFF; cdr3_nt: TGCGCCAGCAGCTCCGGAGGCGTACTTGAGCAGTTCTTC
clone_size: few; j_call: TRBJ2-3; d_call: -; v_call: TRBV5-1; cdr3_aa: CASSLQGGTVGDTQYF; cdr3_nt: TGCGCCAGCAGCTTGCAAGGGGGGACCGTGGGAGATACGCAGTATTTT
clone_size: many; j_call: TRBJ2-1; d_call: TRBD1; v_call: TRBV29-1; cdr3_aa: CSVERGQGGGNEQFF; cdr3_nt: TGCAGCGTCGAAAGGGGACAGGGTGGTGGCAATGAGCAGTTCTTC
clone_size: many; j_call: TRBJ2-1; d_call: -; v_call: TRBV7-3; cdr3_aa: CASSLTGAEGDEQFF; cdr3_nt: TGTGCCAGCAGCTTAACAGGGGCAGAAGGCGATGAGCAGTTCTTC
clone_size: -; j_call: TRBJ2-7; d_call: TRBD1; v_call: TRBV3-1; cdr3_aa: CANSRGTGEAYEQYF; cdr3_nt: TGTGCCAACAGCCGAGGGACAGGGGAAGCCTACGAGCAGTACTTC
clone_size: -; j_call: TRBJ2-5; d_call: -; v_call: TRBV4-2; cdr3_aa: CASSQAPDSAFEQYF; cdr3_nt: TGTGCCAGCAGCCAAGCCCCGGACTCCGCTTTTGAGCAGTACTTC
clone_size: -; j_call: TRBJ1-2; d_call: -; v_call: TRBV4-1; cdr3_aa: CASSQEWGDGYTF; cdr3_nt: TGCGCCAGCAGCCAAGAATGGGGGGATGGCTACACCTTC
clone_size: many; j_call: TRBJ2-1; d_call: -; v_call: TRBV20-1; cdr3_aa: CSAREGGGFYNEQFF; cdr3_nt: TGCAGTGCTAGAGAGGGAGGGGGGTTCTACAATGAGCAGTTCTTC
clone_size: few; j_call: TRBJ1-5; d_call: -; v_call: TRBV4-3; cdr3_aa: CANSQETDQPQHF; cdr3_nt: TGCGCCAACAGCCAAGAGACGGATCAGCCCCAGCATTTT
clone_size: -; j_call: TRBJ2-3; d_call: -; v_call: TRBV29-1; cdr3_aa: CSVEGGQNTDTQYF; cdr3_nt: TGCAGCGTTGAAGGCGGACAGAACACAGATACGCAGTATTTT
clone_size: few; j_call: TRBJ2-7; d_call: -; v_call: TRBV15; cdr3_aa: CATSRLLSNYEQYF; cdr3_nt: TGTGCCACCAGCAGACTTCTATCAAACTACGAGCAGTACTTC
clone_size: few; j_call: TRBJ1-1; d_call: TRBD1; v_call: TRBV6-6; cdr3_aa: CASSYSGGQDTEAFF; cdr3_nt: TGTGCCAGCAGTTACTCAGGGGGCCAGGACACTGAAGCTTTCTTT
clone_size: many; j_call: TRBJ1-1; d_call: -; v_call: TRBV20-1; cdr3_aa: CSAREPGGGRTEAFF; cdr3_nt: TGCAGTGCTAGGGAACCGGGCGGGGGGCGGACTGAAGCTTTCTTT
clone_size: many; j_call: TRBJ1-2; d_call: -; v_call: TRBV4-3; cdr3_aa: CASSRAVGGYYGYTF; cdr3_nt: TGCGCCAGCAGCCGCGCGGTCGGGGGGTACTATGGCTACACCTTC
clone_size: -; j_call: TRBJ1-3; d_call: -; v_call: TRBV10-3; cdr3_aa: CAISERRVWSGNTIYF; cdr3_nt: TGTGCCATCAGTGAAAGGAGGGTATGGTCTGGAAACACCATATATTTT
clone_size: -; j_call: TRBJ1-1; d_call: -; v_call: TRBV5-5; cdr3_aa: CASSPFGSMNTEAFF; cdr3_nt: TGTGCCAGCAGCCCCTTCGGGTCGATGAACACTGAAGCTTTCTTT
clone_size: -; j_call: TRBJ2-7; d_call: TRBD2; v_call: TRBV20-1; cdr3_aa: CSARSMAGGYEQYF; cdr3_nt: TGCAGTGCTAGATCAATGGCGGGGGGCTACGAGCAGTACTTC
clone_size: -; j_call: TRBJ1-2; d_call: -; v_call: TRBV20-1; cdr3_aa: CSASTNRNGYTF; cdr3_nt: TGCAGTGCTTCGACCAACAGGAATGGCTACACCTTC
clone_size: -; j_call: TRBJ2-1; d_call: -; v_call: TRBV29-1; cdr3_aa: CSVAGSSYNEQFF; cdr3_nt: TGCAGCGTTGCCGGAAGCTCCTACAATGAGCAGTTCTTC
clone_size: once; j_call: TRBJ1-1; d_call: TRBD1; v_call: TRBV2; cdr3_aa: CASSEVILGGAPTEAFF; cdr3_nt: TGTGCCAGCAGTGAAGTCATTCTAGGGGGCGCCCCCACTGAAGCTTTCTTT
clone_size: -; j_call: TRBJ2-7; d_call: -; v_call: TRBV27; cdr3_aa: CASSSSGVYEQYF; cdr3_nt: TGTGCCAGCAGTTCTTCAGGGGTCTACGAGCAGTACTTC
clone_size: -; j_call: TRBJ1-5; d_call: -; v_call: TRBV6-1; cdr3_aa: CASSVGDYSNQPQHF; cdr3_nt: TGTGCCAGCAGTGTGGGAGATTATAGCAATCAGCCCCAGCATTTT